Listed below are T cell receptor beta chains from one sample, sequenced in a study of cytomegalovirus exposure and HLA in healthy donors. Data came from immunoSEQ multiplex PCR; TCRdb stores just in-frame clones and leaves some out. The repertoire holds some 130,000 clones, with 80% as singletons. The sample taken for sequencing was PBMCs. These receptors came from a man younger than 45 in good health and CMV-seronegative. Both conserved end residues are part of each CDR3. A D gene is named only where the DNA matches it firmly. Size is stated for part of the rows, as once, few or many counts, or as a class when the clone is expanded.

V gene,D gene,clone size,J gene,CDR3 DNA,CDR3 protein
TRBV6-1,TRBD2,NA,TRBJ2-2,TGTGCCAGCAGTGGATTAATTAGCGGGAGGGCCTTATATTCTCCCGGGGAGCTGTTTTTT,CASSGLISGRALYSPGELFF
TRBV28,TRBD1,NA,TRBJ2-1,TGTGCCAGCAGTTACCCCGGGACAGGGTACAATGAGCAGTTCTTC,CASSYPGTGYNEQFF
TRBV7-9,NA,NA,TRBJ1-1,TGTGCCAGCAGGCCCCACCAGGGGCGCGTTACTGAAGCTTTCTTT,CASRPHQGRVTEAFF
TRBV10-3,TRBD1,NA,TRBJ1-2,TGTGCCATCAGTGAGGGAGGGGACAGCTATGGCTACACCTTC,CAISEGGDSYGYTF
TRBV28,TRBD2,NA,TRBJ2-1,TGTGCCAGCAGTTTCCGGGGGGTTTTGCGCGAGCAGTTCTTC,CASSFRGVLREQFF
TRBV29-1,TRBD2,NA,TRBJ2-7,TGCAGCGTTGAAGGAGGACTAGCGGGAGAGGGAGAGCAGTACTTC,CSVEGGLAGEGEQYF
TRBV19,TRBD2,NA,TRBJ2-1,TGTGCCAGTAGTGCCGTAGCGGGGCCCTACAATGAGCAGTTCTTC,CASSAVAGPYNEQFF
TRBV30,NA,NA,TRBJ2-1,TGTGCCTGGAGCGCTAGTTATGAGCAGTTCTTC,CAWSASYEQFF
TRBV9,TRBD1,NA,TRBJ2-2,TGTGCCAGCAGCGCCTTGACAGGGGGCTATATAGGGGAGCTGTTTTTT,CASSALTGGYIGELFF
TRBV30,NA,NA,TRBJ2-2,TGTGCCTGGAGCGGGTTCGGGGAGCTGTTTTTT,CAWSGFGELFF
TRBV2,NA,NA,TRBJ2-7,TGTGCCAGCAGTGAAATACAAACCTACGAGCAGTACTTC,CASSEIQTYEQYF
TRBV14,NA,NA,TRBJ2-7,TGTGCCAGCAGCCGTATATCCTACGAGCAGTACTTC,CASSRISYEQYF
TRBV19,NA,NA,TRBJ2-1,TGTGCCAGTAGTATGAGAAGATCATATGAGCAGTTCTTC,CASSMRRSYEQFF
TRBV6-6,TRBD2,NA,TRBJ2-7,TGTGCCAGCAGTTACTCCTTAGCGGGAGGGAACGAGCAGTACTTC,CASSYSLAGGNEQYF
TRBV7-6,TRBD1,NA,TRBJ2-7,TGTGCCAGCAGTTTAAGGACAGGGACCTGTGAGCAGTACTTC,CASSLRTGTCEQYF
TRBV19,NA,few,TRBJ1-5,TGTGCCAGTAGTATGGGGGCAGTAGACAATCAGCCCCAGCATTTT,CASSMGAVDNQPQHF
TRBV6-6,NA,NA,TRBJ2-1,TGTGCCAGCAGTTCGCAGGGGGGCTCCTACAATGAGCAGTTCTTC,CASSSQGGSYNEQFF
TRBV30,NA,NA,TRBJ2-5,TGTGCCTGGAGGAACGGGAGGGACAGCTCGCAGTACTTC,CAWRNGRDSSQYF
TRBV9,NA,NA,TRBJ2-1,TGTGCCAGCAGCGTAGCCGGCTACAATGAGCAGTTCTTC,CASSVAGYNEQFF
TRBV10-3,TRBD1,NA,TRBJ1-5,TGTGCCATCAGTACAGGGGGTGGTCAGCCCCAGCATTTT,CAISTGGGQPQHF
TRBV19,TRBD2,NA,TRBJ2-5,TGTGCCAGTACCCAACTAGCGGGAGGTGGGGAGACCCAGTACTTC,CASTQLAGGGETQYF
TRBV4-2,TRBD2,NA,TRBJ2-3,TGTGCCAGCAGCAACTACCTAGCGGGCCTTAGCACAGATACGCAGTATTTT,CASSNYLAGLSTDTQYF
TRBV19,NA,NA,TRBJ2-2,TGTGCCAGTAGTATAACAGCATTCGCGAACACCGGGGAGCTGTTTTTT,CASSITAFANTGELFF
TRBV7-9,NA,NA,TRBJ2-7,TGTGCCAGCAGCCCACGGGTCGGAGCAGCGTGGAGCTCCTACGAGCAGTACTTC,CASSPRVGAAWSSYEQYF
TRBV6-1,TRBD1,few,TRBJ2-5,TGTGCCAGCAGTGCTGGGGGACAGCAAGAGACCCAGTACTTC,CASSAGGQQETQYF
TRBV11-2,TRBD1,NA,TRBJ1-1,TGTGCCAGCAGCTTGACAGGGACCCCTGAAGCTTTCTTT,CASSLTGTPEAFF
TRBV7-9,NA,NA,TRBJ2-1,TGTGCCAGCAGCCCTCGACAGGTAAACAATGAGCAGTTCTTC,CASSPRQVNNEQFF
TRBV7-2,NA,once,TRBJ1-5,TGTGCCAGCAGCTTAGTGGGCTCAGGTAACGACAATCAGCCCCAGCATTTT,CASSLVGSGNDNQPQHF
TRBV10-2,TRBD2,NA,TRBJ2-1,TGCGCCAGCAGTGTGGCCGGGACTAGCGGGAGAGACAATGAGCAGTTCTTC,CASSVAGTSGRDNEQFF
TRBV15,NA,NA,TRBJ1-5,TGTGCCACCAGCAGAGATCTCCCAGGGAGGGCTCAGCCCCAGCATTTT,CATSRDLPGRAQPQHF
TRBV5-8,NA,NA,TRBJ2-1,TGTGCCAGCAGAGGGGTTACGGGTGCGAATGAGCAGTTCTTC,CASRGVTGANEQFF
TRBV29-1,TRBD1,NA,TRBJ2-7,TGCAGCGTTGAAACTGCGGACAGGGGTAGTGAGCAGTACTTC,CSVETADRGSEQYF
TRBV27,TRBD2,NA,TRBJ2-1,TGTGCCAGCAGTTGGACTAGCGGAAACAATGAGCAGTTCTTC,CASSWTSGNNEQFF
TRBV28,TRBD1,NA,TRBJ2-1,TGTGCCAGCAGCTCCGGGACAGGGTCCTACAATGAGCAGTTCTTC,CASSSGTGSYNEQFF
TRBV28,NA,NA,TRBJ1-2,TGTGCCTCAAAGAAAGGGGGGGTTCAAGGCTACACCTTC,CASKKGGVQGYTF
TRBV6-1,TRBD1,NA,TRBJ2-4,TGTGCCAGCAGTGACAAAAACCGGGACAGAAAATTCATTCAGTACTTC,CASSDKNRDRKFIQYF
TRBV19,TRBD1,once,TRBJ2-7,TGTGCCAGTATCACAGGGGGGCCCTCCTACGAGCAGTACTTC,CASITGGPSYEQYF
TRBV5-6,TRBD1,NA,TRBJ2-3,TGTGCCAGCAGCTTGAAGGGACAGGGGATAGGCACAGATACGCAGTATTTT,CASSLKGQGIGTDTQYF
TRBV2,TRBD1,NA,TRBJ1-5,TGTGCCAGCAGTGAGGGACAGGAGGCATATCAGCCCCAGCATTTT,CASSEGQEAYQPQHF
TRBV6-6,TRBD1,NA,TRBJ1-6,TGTGCCAGCAACGGACAGGGGAATTCACCCCTCCACTTT,CASNGQGNSPLHF
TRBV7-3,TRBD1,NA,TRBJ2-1,TGTGCCAGCAGCTTCCTGGGACAGGGCTATGAGCAGTTCTTC,CASSFLGQGYEQFF
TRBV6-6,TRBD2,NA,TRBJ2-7,TGTGCCAGCAGTTACCACGCTAGCGGGGCCTACGAGCAGTACTTC,CASSYHASGAYEQYF
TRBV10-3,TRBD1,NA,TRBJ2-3,TGTGCCATGACACCTGGGACAGGGGGAGATACGCAGTATTTT,CAMTPGTGGDTQYF
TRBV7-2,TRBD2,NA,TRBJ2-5,TGTGCCAGCAGCTTAAGACTAGCGGGAGAGACCCAGTACTTC,CASSLRLAGETQYF
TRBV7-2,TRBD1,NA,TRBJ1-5,TGTGCCAGCAGCGGACAGGGTTATCAGCCCCAGCATTTT,CASSGQGYQPQHF
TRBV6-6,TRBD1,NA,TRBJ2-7,TGTGCCAGCAGTTACCTGGGACAGCGAGAGCAGTACTTC,CASSYLGQREQYF
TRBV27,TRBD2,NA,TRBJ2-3,TGTGCCAGCAGCCGGGGACTAGCGGGAGTGAATACGCAGTATTTT,CASSRGLAGVNTQYF
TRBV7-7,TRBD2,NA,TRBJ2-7,TGTGCTAGCAGCTCGGGACTAGCGGGTTCCTACGAGCAGTACTTC,CASSSGLAGSYEQYF